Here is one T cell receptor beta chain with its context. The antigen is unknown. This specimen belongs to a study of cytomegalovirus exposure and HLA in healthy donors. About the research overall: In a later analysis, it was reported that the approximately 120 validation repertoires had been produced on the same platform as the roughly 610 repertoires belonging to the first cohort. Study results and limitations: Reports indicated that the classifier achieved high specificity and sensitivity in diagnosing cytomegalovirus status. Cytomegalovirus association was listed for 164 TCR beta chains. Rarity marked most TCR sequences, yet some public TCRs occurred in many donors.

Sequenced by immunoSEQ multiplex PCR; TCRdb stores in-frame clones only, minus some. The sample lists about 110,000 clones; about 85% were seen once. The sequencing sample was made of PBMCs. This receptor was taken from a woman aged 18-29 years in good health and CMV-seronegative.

The CDR3 sequence is CASSPGRRGTSGNTIYF. CDR3 bases: TGTGCCAGCAGCCCGGGTCGCCGGGGAACCTCTGGAAACACCATATATTTT. This chain joins TRBV5-4 and TRBJ1-3; D gene unclear. V was cut by 4 bases and J by 0 bases, with 17 bases left in between. CDR1 is SGHNT and CDR2 is YYREEE in the germline V gene (reference sequence). CDR3 length: 17 residues.